This TCR beta chain is drawn from a study of T cell changes during pregnancy in multiple sclerosis. Trimming pared 0 bases from V and 0 bases from J, leaving 7 bases between. The CDR3 length is 14 residues. Per the germline V gene, CDR1 is SGHRS and CDR2 is YFSETQ. Produced via immunoSEQ multiplex PCR; TCRdb's table is partial and in-frame only. The data contain 45,000 to 50,000 clones, approximately 94% of them singletons. The chain uses TRBV5-1 and TRBJ2-7; weak D call: TRBD1 (5 bases). This clonotype was sampled from a female donor with multiple sclerosis, enrolled in a pregnancy study. The sequenced sample was CD8+ T cells from peripheral blood mononuclear cells, obtained in the first trimester of pregnancy. The CDR3 is CASSLGRGSYEQYF. CDR3 nucleotide sequence: TGCGCCAGCAGCTTGGGTAGGGGCTCCTACGAGCAGTACTTC.